Listed below are T cell receptor beta chains from one sample, sequenced in a study of Graves' ophthalmopathy and Graves' hyperthyroidism. TCRdb ran MiXCR on the multiplex PCR reads and lists one entry per CDR3 protein. The table shows hundreds of thousands of distinct CDR3 sequences, with about a fifth occurring only once. Sequencing input: peripheral blood. The origin of the receptors is a woman younger than 30 with stable Graves' hyperthyroidism. Some clones in this sample may be carry-over from other donors' samples. Both conserved end residues are part of each CDR3. A D gene is named only where the DNA matches it firmly. Not all rows give a size; the values are once, few, many and, for expanded clones, a class.

V gene,D gene,clone size,J gene,CDR3 protein,CDR3 DNA
TRBV3-1,NA,NA,TRBJ2-5,CASSQGVVDRETQYF,TGTGCCAGCAGCCAAGGGGTGGTGGACCGCGAGACCCAGTACTTC
TRBV12-3/TRBV12-4,NA,NA,TRBJ1-1,CASSGRIGPREAFF,TGTGCCAGCAGTGGACGCATCGGCCCCCGTGAAGCTTTCTTT
TRBV6-2/TRBV6-3,NA,few,TRBJ1-5,CASSFPHQPQHF,TGTGCCAGCAGTTTTCCCCATCAGCCCCAGCATTTT
TRBV5-1,NA,few,TRBJ1-6,CASRGADNSHLHF,TGCGCCAGCCGTGGGGCAGATAATTCACACCTCCACTTT
TRBV5-1,TRBD2,NA,TRBJ2-7,CASSLRGTSDYEQYF,TGCGCCAGCAGCCTCCGGGGGACTAGTGATTACGAGCAGTACTTC
TRBV6-2/TRBV6-3,NA,many,TRBJ1-1,CASSYEFLPLFFTEAFF,TGTGCCAGCAGTTACGAATTCTTGCCCTTGTTTTTCACTGAAGCTTTCTTT
TRBV27,NA,few,TRBJ2-7,CASSLVPGGYEQYF,TGTGCCAGCAGTTTGGTACCTGGGGGGTACGAGCAGTACTTC
TRBV15,TRBD2,many,TRBJ2-5,CATSRDVGASGRKETQYF,TGTGCCACCAGCAGAGATGTGGGGGCTAGCGGGAGGAAAGAGACCCAGTACTTC
TRBV7-3,NA,NA,TRBJ2-1,CASSLTPYNEQFF,TGTGCCAGCAGTCTAACCCCCTACAATGAGCAGTTCTTC
TRBV28,NA,NA,TRBJ1-1,CASRLERRTEAFF,TGTGCCAGCAGATTAGAGCGAAGAACTGAAGCTTTCTTT
TRBV14,TRBD1,NA,TRBJ2-2,CASSQFRTGASGELFF,TGTGCCAGCAGCCAGTTTAGGACAGGGGCCTCCGGGGAGCTGTTTTTT
TRBV6-1,NA,NA,TRBJ1-6,CASGEGDSPLHF,TGTGCCAGCGGAGAGGGCGATTCACCCCTCCACTTT
TRBV10-3,NA,many,TRBJ1-5,CAISGGDQPQHF,TGTGCCATCAGTGGGGGGGATCAGCCCCAGCATTTT
TRBV6-1,NA,many,TRBJ2-4,CASGVSGNIQYF,TGTGCCAGCGGTGTCTCAGGAAACATTCAGTACTTC
TRBV3-1,TRBD2,NA,TRBJ2-2,CASSQATSAGTGDLFF,TGTGCCAGCAGCCAAGCGACTAGCGCTGGAACCGGGGATCTGTTTTTT
TRBV4-1,NA,NA,TRBJ1-5,CASSQEPLTTSNQPQHF,TGCGCCAGCAGCCAAGAACCCCTGACAACTAGCAATCAGCCCCAGCATTTT
TRBV6-5,TRBD1,NA,TRBJ1-5,CASSYSGTGNQPQHF,TGTGCCAGCAGTTACTCTGGGACAGGGAATCAGCCCCAGCATTTT
TRBV6-2/TRBV6-3,NA,many,TRBJ2-7,CASSTDSPSYEQYF,TGTGCCAGCAGTACGGACAGTCCCTCCTACGAGCAGTACTTC
TRBV12-3/TRBV12-4,NA,NA,TRBJ2-7,CASSLTQSRYEQYF,TGTGCCAGCAGTTTAACACAGTCCCGCTACGAGCAGTACTTC
TRBV30,NA,many,TRBJ1-2,CAWRRARGVGYTF,TGTGCCTGGAGAAGGGCACGCGGGGTTGGCTACACCTTC
TRBV18,TRBD1,many,TRBJ1-2,CASSPPQQGQGYTF,TGTGCCAGCTCACCACCGCAACAGGGGCAGGGCTACACCTTC
TRBV19,NA,NA,TRBJ1-1,CASSPQRGDATEAFF,TGTGCCAGTAGTCCACAGCGGGGGGACGCCACTGAAGCTTTCTTT
TRBV6-2/TRBV6-3,NA,NA,TRBJ2-2,CASSYEQGGTGELFF,TGTGCCAGCAGTTACGAACAGGGAGGGACCGGGGAGCTGTTTTTT
TRBV6-1,NA,many,TRBJ2-5,CASSVASRETQYF,TGTGCCAGCAGTGTAGCCTCTCGAGAGACCCAGTACTTC
TRBV7-2,NA,many,TRBJ1-5,CASSWPDQPQHF,TGTGCCAGCAGCTGGCCGGATCAGCCCCAGCATTTT
TRBV18,NA,many,TRBJ1-1,CASSQPNTEAFF,TGTGCCAGCTCACAACCAAACACTGAAGCTTTCTTT
TRBV6-1,NA,NA,TRBJ1-1,CASSEPEGSAVTEAFF,TGTGCCAGCAGTGAACCGGAGGGATCGGCTGTCACTGAAGCTTTCTTT
TRBV28,NA,many,TRBJ2-7,CASSSLIDYGAEQYF,TGTGCCAGCAGTTCCCTAATAGACTATGGTGCCGAGCAGTACTTC
TRBV30,NA,many,TRBJ1-1,CAWSVRKWDTEAFF,TGTGCCTGGAGTGTACGGAAGTGGGACACTGAAGCTTTCTTT
TRBV6-1,NA,NA,TRBJ1-1,CASIPRTDAFF,TGTGCCAGCATCCCCAGAACTGATGCTTTCTTT
TRBV6-1,TRBD1,NA,TRBJ1-2,CASSELIRGPPNYGYTF,TGTGCCAGCAGTGAACTCATCAGGGGGCCCCCTAACTATGGCTACACCTTC
TRBV3-1,TRBD2,few,TRBJ2-7,CASSQDPGTSSFEQYF,TGTGCCAGCAGCCAAGATCCCGGGACTAGCAGCTTCGAGCAGTACTTC
TRBV7-9,NA,few,TRBJ1-1,CASSFGGNAAEAFF,TGTGCCAGCAGCTTCGGGGGAAATGCCGCTGAAGCTTTCTTT
TRBV6-2/TRBV6-3,NA,many,TRBJ1-1,CASSYHGGPTEAFF,TGTGCCAGCAGTTATCATGGAGGGCCCACTGAAGCTTTCTTT